This T cell receptor (beta chain) came from a study of technical replicates of blood from a handful of donors. Using immunoSEQ multiplex PCR, the repertoire was profiled, and TCRdb retains in-frame clones only, with some absent. The top ten hold 0.31% of the sample, which has just over 80,000 clones, roughly 96% seen once. Sequenced: T cells isolated from PBMCs. This receptor was identified in a human donor in good health.

CDR3 in DNA: TGTGCCAGTTCTTTCGGGACAGGGTTTTCCTACGAGCAGTACTTC. Its translation: CASSFGTGFSYEQYF. V is TRBV19 and J is TRBJ2-7, with 9 bases that match TRBD1. The CDR3 covers 15 residues. The germline V gene encodes CDR1 LNHDA and CDR2 SQIVND (reference sequence). Unmatched junction bases numbered 9, after V lost 8 bases and J lost 1 base.